This T cell receptor beta chain was sequenced in a study of early T cells in non-severe SARS-CoV-2 infection (dated by TCRdb to about 2021). Study-wide context: Bulk RNA from unsorted whole blood was used for TCR sequencing, so alpha and beta chains could not be paired.

The library was built by means of 5' RACE. Sequenced using a NextSeq 500. In the TCR library protocol, unique molecular identifiers were attached to individual cDNA molecules to correct for PCR bias and sequencing error. Sequencing covered both TCR alpha and beta chains, and within each sample the abundances of alpha and beta sequences were tightly co-correlated. The original methods were these. Decombinator V4 was used to annotate TCR sequences for V gene, J gene and CDR3. TCRs were defined as expanded if a significant change between any two time points was detected under a Poisson model with p below 0.0001. TCR abundances were normalised to the total number of TCRs sequenced per sample and were expressed as counts per million. TRAV1-2 paired with TRAJ12, TRAJ20 or TRAJ33 defined MAIT TCRs, while TRAV10 paired with TRAJ18 defined iNKT TCRs. A search of VDJdb, accessed on 1 November 2021, was run for TCRs annotated to CMV, EBV and SARS-CoV-2, with TCRs annotated for multiple antigens excluded. Starting from the raw public reads, TCRdb applied fastp trimming at Q25, assembled clones with MiXCR and retained in-frame beta chains. Every entry covers one CDR3 protein and lists the most common genes and DNA from its rows. The V and J calls and clone size come from TCRdb's table, not from the authors' own analysis. The sample table shows under 50,000 distinct CDR3 sequences, and around 4% are seen once. The ten largest clones take up around 6% of the sample.

This clonotype was detected ten times or more. Its antigen is currently not known. Per-base qualities were not stored, and no clone one base away is much larger. From the cysteine up to the phenylalanine, the CDR3 has a length of 15 residues. The DNA shown is the 45-base CDR3, in frame from base 1. The junction shows trimming of 2 bases on V and 1 base on J, plus 11 bases between the germline ends. CDR1 and CDR2 were assigned from the germline V gene (reference sequence) as SGHNT and YYREEE. Study-wide findings and limitations: Matching against VDJdb was skewed toward anti-spike CD8 responses, likely underestimated virus-specific expansions, and missed private and CD4 specificities.

A case-control design nested within a healthcare worker cohort in London, UK, was used, with weekly nasopharyngeal swab PCR tests and blood sampling performed. Healthcare workers were enrolled in the week of the UK lockdown, from 23 to 31 March 2020, and were followed every week for up to 16 weeks. Sequencing was done on a sample of whole blood. This receptor was obtained from an adult who was a healthcare worker with PCR-confirmed SARS-CoV-2 infection or an uninfected control (not recorded which). This chain joins TRBV5-4 to TRBJ2-3; a weak D assignment points to TRBD2 (5 bases agree). In nucleotides, the sequence is TGTGCCAGCAGCTTACCCCCCGGGGGCACAGATACGCAGTATTTT. Its amino acids are CASSLPPGGTDTQYF.